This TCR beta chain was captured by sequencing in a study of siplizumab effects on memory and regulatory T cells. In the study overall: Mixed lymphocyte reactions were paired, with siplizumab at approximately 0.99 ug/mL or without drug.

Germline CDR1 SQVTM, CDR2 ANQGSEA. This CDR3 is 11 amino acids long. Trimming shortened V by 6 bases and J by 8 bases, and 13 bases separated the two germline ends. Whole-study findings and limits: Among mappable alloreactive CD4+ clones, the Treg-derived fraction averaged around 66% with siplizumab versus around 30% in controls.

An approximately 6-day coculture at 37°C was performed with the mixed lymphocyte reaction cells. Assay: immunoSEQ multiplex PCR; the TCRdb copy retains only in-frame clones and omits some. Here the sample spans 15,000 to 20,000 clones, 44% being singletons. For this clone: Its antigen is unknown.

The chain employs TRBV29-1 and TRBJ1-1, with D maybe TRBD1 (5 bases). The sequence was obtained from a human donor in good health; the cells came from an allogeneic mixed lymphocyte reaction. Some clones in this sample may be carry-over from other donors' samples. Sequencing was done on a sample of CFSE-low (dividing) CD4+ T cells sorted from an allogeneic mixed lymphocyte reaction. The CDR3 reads CSVGHFREAFF. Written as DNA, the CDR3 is TGCAGCGTCGGACACTTTCGCGAAGCTTTCTTT.